The 10 T cell receptor beta chains in this list originate from one sample, sequenced in a study of blood T cells in healthy people across ages. Using a J-beta primer mix together with a sample-barcoded 5' primer, a second PCR was run for about 7 to 12 cycles. TCRdb reanalysed the 5' RACE reads using MiXCR and keeps one entry per CDR3 protein. The table shows roughly 800,000 distinct CDR3 sequences, with 55% to 70% occurring only once. The specimen sequenced was blood. These receptors originate from a man between 25 and 39 years old in good health.

The rearrangement uses TRBV7-2 and TRBJ2-5, with 7 nucleotides matching TRBD1. The DNA end is a closer match to TRBJ2-7, so the J assignment may be wrong. Germline V gene data show CDR1 as SGHTA and CDR2 as FQGNSA. This CDR3 region has 13 residues. DNA of the CDR3: TGTGCCAGCAGCTACCCGACAGGGTACGAGCAGTACTTC. Amino acid sequence: CASSYPTGYEQYF.

CDR3 in amino acids: CASTRPGGGEQYF. The CDR3 DNA reads TGTGCCAGCACCCGACCAGGGGGCGGAGAGCAGTACTTC. The chain uses TRBV25-1 and TRBJ2-7, with 8 bases lining up with TRBD1. The CDR3 has 13 amino acids. Germline-derived CDR1 and CDR2 are MGHDK and SYGVNS. V lost 7 bases to trimming and J lost 7 bases; unmatched junction nucleotides: 9.

The chain uses TRBV7-2 and TRBJ2-5; TRBD2 matches 7 bases. The J call may be mistaken, given a closer DNA end match to TRBJ2-7. Germline CDR1 reads SGHTA; CDR2 reads FQGNSA. This CDR3 is 13 amino acids long. The CDR3 region is CASSLSTGGEQYF. The CDR3 DNA is TGTGCCAGCAGCTTATCAACGGGAGGCGAGCAGTACTTC.

The rearrangement links TRBV5-1 to TRBJ2-1; D is unresolved. In germline, CDR1 is SGHRS, CDR2 YFSETQ. This CDR3 contains 19 residues. Trimming shortened V by 0 bases and J by 3 bases, and 22 bases separated the two germline ends. CDR3 protein: CASSLVVGPDPRVYNEQFF. CDR3 in DNA: TGCGCCAGCAGCTTGGTAGTAGGGCCCGACCCCCGAGTCTACAATGAGCAGTTCTTC.

The chain is built from TRBV7-9 and TRBJ2-6; maybe TRBD1 (6 bases). Per germline, CDR1 SEHNR and CDR2 FQNEAQ (reference sequence). V shed 5 bases and J shed 0 bases, with 17 bases lying between them. The CDR3 covers 18 residues. As DNA, the CDR3 is TGTGCCAGCAGCCGACGAAGACAGGTCGACTCTGGGGCCAACGTCCTGACTTTC. Protein sequence: CASSRRRQVDSGANVLTF.

V and J are TRBV20-1 and TRBJ2-7; TRBD2 aligns across 8 bases. Germline-derived CDR1 and CDR2 are DFQATT and SNEGSKA (reference sequence). Germline trimming cut 4 bases from V and 1 base from J; bases unmatched to any gene: 0. The CDR3 has 12 amino acids. CDR3 sequence: CSAKRGSYEQYF. For the CDR3, the DNA is TGCAGTGCTAAGCGGGGGTCCTACGAGCAGTACTTC.

The sample holds one count of this clonotype. The rearrangement links TRBV24-1 to TRBJ2-3; D possibly uses TRBD1 or TRBD2 (6 bases each). V gave up 1 base and J gave up 2 bases, with 12 bases separating them. Germline assignment: CDR1 KGHDR and CDR2 SFDVKD. This CDR3 region has 16 residues. CDR3 nucleotide sequence: TGTGCCACCAGTGATTTTCGGGGGCTAGACACAGATACGCAGTATTTT. Protein product: CATSDFRGLDTDTQYF.

The chain employs TRBV9 and TRBJ1-2; tentative D call: TRBD1 (6 bases). Germline CDR1 SGDLS, CDR2 YYNGEE. The CDR3 runs 18 residues. V lost 4 bases and J lost 4, with 26 bases in between. In DNA, the CDR3 is TGTGCCAGCAGCTCGAGCCCCACCCGGAGACAGGCAGCCTATGGCTACACCTTC. It yields the protein CASSSSPTRRQAAYGYTF. The whole variable domain, filled in from reference TRBV9 and TRBJ1-2, reads DSGVTQTPKHLITATGQRVTLRCSPRSGDLSVYWYQQSLDQGLQFLIQYYNGEERAKGNILERFSAQQFPDLHSELNLSSLELGDSALYFCASSSSPTRRQAAYGYTFGSGTRLTVV.

The chain's CDR3 is CASSEEGVAGYTF. The CDR3 nucleotides read TGTGCCAGCAGTGAAGAGGGGGTAGCTGGCTACACCTTC. This chain links TRBV6-1 with TRBJ1-2; D might be TRBD1 (6 bases). This CDR3 region has 13 residues. V lost 1 base and J 7 bases, leaving 10 bases between the germline ends. Germline V gene sequence: CDR1 MNHNS, CDR2 SASEGT.

The rearrangement joins TRBV5-1 to TRBJ1-4, with D possibly being TRBD1 (6 bases). Trimming removed 4 bases at V and 7 bases at J, with 20 bases between. The CDR3 is 16 amino acids. Germline loops: CDR1 SGHRS, CDR2 YFSETQ. CDR3 sequence (DNA): TGCGCCAGCAGCCGCGAAGTTGACGGAGGGGGTGAAAAACTGTTTTTT. Protein product: CASSREVDGGGEKLFF.